One sample yielded the 21 T cell receptor beta chains listed below, sequenced in a study of patients and donors after allogeneic stem cell transplantation. One entry per CDR3 protein results from TCRdb running MiXCR on the RT-PCR reads. The sample holds more than 75,000 distinct CDR3 sequences, 4% to 5% seen once. Sequenced sample: blood, either unsorted or a sorted T cell fraction (not recorded which). These receptors were obtained from a human donor who was either an allogeneic HSCT recipient or a stem cell or donor lymphocyte infusion donor (not recorded which). It is not recorded whose cells these are; they may come from a transplant donor.

This clonotype was detected ten times or more. V usage is TRBV7-3 and J usage is TRBJ2-1, with 14 bases fitting TRBD2. The V gene end was trimmed by 2 bases and the J gene end by 11 bases; junction bases not matched to a gene: 11. The germline V gene encodes CDR1 SGHTA and CDR2 FQGTGA. The CDR3 sequence is 17 residues long. CDR3: CASSLLPMTSGRAKQFF. Written as DNA, the CDR3 is TGTGCCAGCAGCTTATTGCCGATGACTAGCGGGAGGGCGAAGCAGTTCTTC. The whole variable domain, remainder taken from reference TRBV7-3 and TRBJ2-1, is GAGVSQTPSNKVTEKGKYVELRCDPISGHTALYWYRQSLGQGPEFLIYFQGTGAADDSGLPNDRFFAVRPEGSVSTLKIQRTERGDSAVYLCASSLLPMTSGRAKQFFGPGTRLTVL.

Many counts were recorded for this clonotype. The genes are TRBV23-1 and TRBJ2-1; 7 nucleotides align to TRBD2. TRBV23-1 is designated an ORF whose function remains uncertain. The junction had 15 bases not matched to a gene; V was cut back by 5 bases and J by 5 bases. CDR3 length equals 17 residues. CDR3 sequence: CASSSPDSSGYNNEQFF. In DNA form, the CDR3 reads TGCGCCAGCAGTAGCCCCGATAGTAGCGGGTATAACAATGAGCAGTTCTTC.

The rearrangement uses TRBV2 and TRBJ1-1; 8 bases line up with TRBD1. Germline V gene data show CDR1 as SNHLY and CDR2 as FYNNEI. The CDR3 contains 14 residues. With V trimmed by 6 bases and J by 5 bases, 8 bases remained unmatched. The CDR3 DNA sequence: TGTGCCAGCAGGAGGGGAAACAGGGGGACTGAAGCTTTCTTT. Translating it yields CASRRGNRGTEAFF. The whole variable domain, remainder taken from reference TRBV2 and TRBJ1-1, is EPEVTQTPSHQVTQMGQEVILRCVPISNHLYFYWYRQILGQKVEFLVSFYNNEISEKSEIFDDQFSVERPDGSNFTLKIRSTKLEDSAMYFCASRRGNRGTEAFFGQGTRLTVV.

This clonotype was recorded a few times. The J gene is TRBJ2-2, the V gene TRBV28; TRBD2 agrees at 15 bases. CDR3 length: 19 amino acids. Germline lookup yields CDR1 MDHEN and CDR2 SYDVKM. The junction had 9 bases not matched to a gene; V was cut back by 6 bases and J by 1 base. CDR3 bases: TGTGCCAGCAGCCGACTCCCGGGACTAGCGGGAGGGAACACCGGGGAGCTGTTTTTT. As protein: CASSRLPGLAGGNTGELFF.

This clonotype has a count of ten or more. CDR3 DNA sequence: TGCGCCAGCAGCTTGGGGCCCACAGGGGCCACTGAAGCTTTCTTT. It is translated as CASSLGPTGATEAFF. The chain is built from TRBV5-1 and TRBJ1-1; 7 nucleotides agree with TRBD1. CDR3 size: 15 residues. Germline V gene data show CDR1 as SGHRS and CDR2 as YFSETQ. With 0 bases clipped from V and 4 bases from J, the junction kept 6 bases outside the gene matches.

This clonotype showed up many times. The chain carries TRBV7-6 and TRBJ2-7; no reliable D call. V was clipped by 1 base and J by 3 bases, with 7 bases between them. This CDR3 contains 13 residues. CDR1 and CDR2 (germline): SGHVS, FNYEAQ. CDR3 DNA: TGTGCCAGCAGCTTAGACGGAAGCTACGAGCAGTACTTC. As protein: CASSLDGSYEQYF.

This clonotype was seen ten or more times. This sequence joins TRBV29-1 and TRBJ1-3; D gene uncertain. CDR1 and CDR2 (germline): SQVTM, ANQGSEA. V lost 2 bases and J 5 bases, leaving 7 bases between the germline ends. CDR3 size: 12 residues. This chain's CDR3 is CSVESARNTIYF. CDR3 nucleotide sequence: TGCAGCGTTGAATCAGCGCGAAACACCATATATTTT.

This clonotype was counted a few times. The V and J genes are TRBV5-4 and TRBJ2-1, with a tentative D call TRBD2 (7 bases). The germline gives CDR1 SGHNT, CDR2 YYREEE (reference sequence). The V end lost 4 bases, the J end lost 2 bases, and 13 bases lay between the germline ends. This CDR3 region has 15 residues. This chain's CDR3 is CASSLPGGPYNEQFF. CDR3 DNA: TGTGCCAGCAGCCTGCCCGGGGGGCCCTACAATGAGCAGTTCTTC. The variable domain in full, with the rest retrieved from reference TRBV5-4 and TRBJ2-1, is ETGVTQSPTHLIKTRGQQVTLRCSSQSGHNTVSWYQQALGQGPQFIFQYYREEENGRGNFPPRFSGLQFPNYSSELNVNALELDDSALYLCASSLPGGPYNEQFFGPGTRLTVL.

V is TRBV30 and J is TRBJ1-3, with unresolved D. Trimming pared 2 bases from V and 4 bases from J, leaving 3 bases between. Germline V CDR1 and CDR2: GTSNPN, SVGIG (reference sequence). The CDR3 spans 11 residues. CDR3 sequence: CAWSTGNTIYF. Here the CDR3 DNA reads TGTGCCTGGAGTACCGGAAACACCATATATTTT.

Ten or more counts support this clonotype. This sequence joins TRBV25-1 and TRBJ2-7; D is possibly TRBD1 (6 bases). V lost 4 bases to trimming and J lost 2 bases, with 6 bases between them. Germline V gene data show CDR1 as MGHDK and CDR2 as SYGVNS. The CDR3 is made up of 12 amino acids. The CDR3: CASSGQAYEQYF. The DNA for the CDR3 is TGTGCCAGCAGTGGACAGGCCTACGAGCAGTACTTC.

The V gene is TRBV4-2, the J gene TRBJ1-1; 7 bases map to TRBD1. Germline CDR1 LGHNA, CDR2 YNFKEQ. V was clipped by 4 bases and J by 3 bases; unmatched bases: 8. The CDR3 length is 15 residues. The CDR3 protein is CASSRTQGWDTEAFF. The CDR3 DNA follows: TGTGCCAGCAGCCGAACACAGGGGTGGGACACTGAAGCTTTCTTT.

A few counts support this clonotype. The chain combines TRBV30 with TRBJ1-6; D uncertain. V lost 2 bases and J 3 bases, leaving 5 bases between the germline ends. The CDR3 runs 13 residues. CDR1 GTSNPN and CDR2 SVGIG come from the germline V gene (reference sequence). CDR3 sequence reads: CAWSQDYNSPLHF. CDR3 coding DNA: TGTGCCTGGAGTCAGGACTATAATTCACCCCTCCACTTT.

This clonotype was seen only a few times. The genes are TRBV2 and TRBJ1-5; TRBD1 matches at 11 bases. Trimming took 5 bases from V and 4 from J; bases not matched to a gene: 4. Germline lookup yields CDR1 SNHLY and CDR2 FYNNEI. The length of the CDR3 is 15 residues. The CDR3 sequence is CASSSDRGQNQPQHF. For the CDR3, the DNA is TGTGCCAGCAGTTCGGACAGGGGGCAGAATCAGCCCCAGCATTTT.

This clonotype was observed at least ten times. This chain joins TRBV7-2 and TRBJ2-7; D is unclear. Between the trimmed V and J ends, which lost 1 base and 11 bases, there was a span of 9 bases. The CDR3 consists of 11 residues. Per the germline V gene, CDR1 is SGHTA and CDR2 is FQGNSA. Here the CDR3 DNA reads TGTGCCAGCAGCTTAGGACCCTCGAAGTACTTC. Translated: CASSLGPSKYF.

This clonotype was observed many times. The chain uses TRBV24-1 and TRBJ2-1; 16 bases match TRBD2. Unmatched junction bases numbered 3, after V lost 7 bases and J lost 7 bases. The CDR3 spans 15 residues. Germline assignment: CDR1 KGHDR and CDR2 SFDVKD. DNA for the CDR3: TGTGCCACCAGAGGGACTAGCGGGAGGGGTAATGAGCAGTTCTTC. Its protein is CATRGTSGRGNEQFF.

The V gene is TRBV2, the J gene TRBJ2-5, with D perhaps TRBD1 (6 bases). Germline lookup yields CDR1 SNHLY and CDR2 FYNNEI. The CDR3 spans 10 residues. V was trimmed by 6 bases and J by 7 bases, leaving 6 bases between them. CDR3 protein: CASSRGTQYF. The DNA of the CDR3 is TGTGCCAGCAGCAGGGGGACCCAGTACTTC.

The V and J genes are TRBV5-4 and TRBJ2-1; 7 bases align to TRBD1. J was trimmed by 1 base and V by 1 base; bases with no gene match: 8. The CDR3 sequence is 17 residues long. CDR1 SGHNT and CDR2 YYREEE come from the germline V gene (reference sequence). CDR3 nucleotides: TGTGCCAGCAGCTTGAGAGACAGGGCCTTTTCCTACAATGAGCAGTTCTTC. It translates to CASSLRDRAFSYNEQFF.

There are many counts of this clonotype. This chain uses TRBV2 with TRBJ2-3, with TRBD1 identical over 9 bases. J lost 6 bases, V lost 7 bases, and 5 bases had no gene match. Looked up from germline, CDR1 is SNHLY and CDR2 is FYNNEI. The CDR3 loop spans 13 amino acids. Here the CDR3 reads CASNRDRDDTQYF. Here the CDR3 DNA reads TGTGCCAGCAACCGGGACAGGGACGATACGCAGTATTTT.

This chain connects TRBV6-5 to TRBJ2-3; D remains ambiguous. The CDR3 spans 14 residues. V lost 1 base, J lost 2 bases, and 7 bases lay in between. CDR1 is MNHEY, CDR2 SVGAGI, per germline. The CDR3 nucleotides are TGTGCCAGCAGTTACTTTGGCGTCACAGATACGCAGTATTTT. Residues: CASSYFGVTDTQYF.

This clonotype was recorded many times. The rearrangement links TRBV19 to TRBJ1-5; TRBD1 matches 10 bases. Germline V gives CDR1 LNHDA, CDR2 SQIVND (reference sequence). J lost 7 bases, V lost 6 bases, and 9 bases had no gene match. CDR3 length: 15 amino acids. As DNA, the CDR3 is TGTGCCAGTAGCGGGGGACAGGGGCCCTCGCAGCCCCAGCATTTT. It specifies CASSGGQGPSQPQHF.

The table lists this clonotype with many counts. The V gene is TRBV20-1, the J gene TRBJ2-4; D is unclear. Trimming removed 0 bases from V and 8 bases from J, with 20 bases in between. The germline gives CDR1 DFQATT, CDR2 SNEGSKA (reference sequence). This CDR3 is built from 16 residues. The CDR3 protein is CSAREIVSKESDIQYF. The CDR3 DNA sequence: TGCAGTGCTAGAGAAATTGTGAGTAAGGAGTCGGACATTCAGTACTTC.